This TCR beta chain derives from a study of blood T cell repertoires in COVID-19. For the study at large: Nucleic acid was either cDNA or gDNA, and it came from T cells, B-cell-depleted T cells, or PBMCs.

In the authors' workflow: Estimated nucleated cell counts came from reference gene primer amplification. Sequencing used immunoSEQ multiplex PCR; TCRdb keeps in-frame clones, though not all of them. D and trimming were read from the DNA, whereas the V and J calls and clone size are those reported in that table. The sample shows approximately 210,000 clones, roughly 89% of them seen only once. Sequencing was carried out using peripheral blood. The source is a man aged 30 to 45 who had recovered from COVID-19.

The CDR3, as DNA: TGTGCCAGCAGGGCCTTTTGGGAAGGGGGAGAGACCCAGTACTTC. Residues: CASRAFWEGGETQYF. The chain carries TRBV25-1 and TRBJ2-5; tentatively, D is TRBD1 (6 bases). The CDR3 consists of 15 residues. The germline V and J ends were trimmed by 6 bases and 4 bases, with 18 bases remaining between them. CDR1 and CDR2 from the germline V gene are MGHDK and SYGVNS.